This TCR beta chain emerged from a study of read filtering for tumor transcriptome and immune sequencing. Study-level background: Among patients, some 17 were male and around 15 female, aged about 47 to 85 (mean approximately 64). Per sample, TCR-region reads ranged about 4 to 11 million by IR-seq, roughly 85 to 1273 by RNA-seq. Transcriptome libraries were built from DNase-treated RNA. Study-wide points: Correlation between methods rose after single-read clonotypes were removed.

This clonotype occurred many times. Its specificity is unknown. The CDR3 extends over 11 amino acids. Between the trimmed V and J ends, which lost 0 bases and 7 bases, there was a span of 4 bases. CDR1 is DFQATT, CDR2 SNEGSKA, per germline (reference sequence). From around 0.4 ug of RNA, a library with molecular barcoded alpha/delta and beta/gamma adaptors was made. TCRdb reprocessed the reads via MiXCR and lists one record per CDR3 protein. Among 35,000 to 50,000 distinct CDR3 sequences, roughly an eighth were seen once, and the ten largest hold 5.5% to 7%. The sequenced sample was a population of CD138-negative cells sorted from bone marrow. This TCR derives from a donor aged 40 or over with multiple myeloma. The chain recombines TRBV20-1 with TRBJ2-1, with D hard to call. The CDR3 here is CSARDRNEQFF. The CDR3 DNA sequence: TGCAGTGCTAGAGATCGGAATGAGCAGTTCTTC.